One and the same sample provided the 2 T cell receptor beta chains below, sequenced in a study of T cells in Graves' hyperthyroidism and ophthalmopathy. The CDR3 regions of TCR beta were amplified from RNA transcripts. When the TCR CDR3 underwent first-round RT-PCR, the HTBI primer set was used. TCRdb called the multiplex PCR reads again in MiXCR, with one record for every CDR3 protein. The table records around 690,000 distinct CDR3 sequences, roughly 17% of them present only once. The specimen sequenced was blood. These receptors all come from a man aged 50 or older with Graves' hyperthyroidism.

V usage is TRBV29-1 and J usage is TRBJ2-7; 13 bases are a match to TRBD2. After removal of 4 bases from V and 3 bases from J, the junction contained 3 bases not matched to a gene. This CDR3 is built from 14 residues. Germline assignment: CDR1 SQVTM and CDR2 ANQGSEA. The CDR3 coding sequence is TGCAGCGTTGGGACTAGCGGGAGTTTCTACGAGCAGTACTTC. Amino acid sequence: CSVGTSGSFYEQYF.

This clonotype was observed at least ten times. The V call is TRBV5-5, the J call TRBJ1-1; 7 bases map to TRBD1. Trimming removed 4 bases from V and 1 base from J; junction bases left unmatched: 4. The CDR3 has 14 residues. CDR1 and CDR2 from the germline V gene are SGHKS and YYEKEE (reference sequence). CDR3 region: CASSGRTGNTEAFF. In DNA form, the CDR3 reads TGTGCCAGCAGCGGGAGGACAGGGAACACTGAAGCTTTCTTT. Filled out from reference TRBV5-5 and TRBJ1-1, the complete variable domain reads DAGVTQSPTHLIKTRGQQVTLRCSPISGHKSVSWYQQVLGQGPQFIFQYYEKEERGRGNFPDRFSARQFPNYSSELNVNALLLGDSALYLCASSGRTGNTEAFFGQGTRLTVV.